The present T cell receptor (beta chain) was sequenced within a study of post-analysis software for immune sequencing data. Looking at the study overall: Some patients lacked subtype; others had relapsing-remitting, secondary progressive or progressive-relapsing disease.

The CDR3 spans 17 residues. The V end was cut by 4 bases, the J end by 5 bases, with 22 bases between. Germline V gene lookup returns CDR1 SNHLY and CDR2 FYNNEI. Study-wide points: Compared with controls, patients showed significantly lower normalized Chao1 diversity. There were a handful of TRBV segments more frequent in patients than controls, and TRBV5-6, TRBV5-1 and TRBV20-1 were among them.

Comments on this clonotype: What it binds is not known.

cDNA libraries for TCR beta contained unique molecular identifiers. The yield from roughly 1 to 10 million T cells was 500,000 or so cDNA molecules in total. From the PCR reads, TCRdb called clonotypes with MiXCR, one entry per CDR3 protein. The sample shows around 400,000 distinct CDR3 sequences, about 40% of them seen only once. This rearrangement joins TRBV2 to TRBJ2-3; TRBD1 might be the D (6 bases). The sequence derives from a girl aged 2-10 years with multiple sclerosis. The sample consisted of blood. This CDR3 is CASSGLGAANHGDTQYF. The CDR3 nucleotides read TGTGCCAGCAGTGGTTTGGGGGCTGCCAACCACGGAGATACGCAGTATTTT.